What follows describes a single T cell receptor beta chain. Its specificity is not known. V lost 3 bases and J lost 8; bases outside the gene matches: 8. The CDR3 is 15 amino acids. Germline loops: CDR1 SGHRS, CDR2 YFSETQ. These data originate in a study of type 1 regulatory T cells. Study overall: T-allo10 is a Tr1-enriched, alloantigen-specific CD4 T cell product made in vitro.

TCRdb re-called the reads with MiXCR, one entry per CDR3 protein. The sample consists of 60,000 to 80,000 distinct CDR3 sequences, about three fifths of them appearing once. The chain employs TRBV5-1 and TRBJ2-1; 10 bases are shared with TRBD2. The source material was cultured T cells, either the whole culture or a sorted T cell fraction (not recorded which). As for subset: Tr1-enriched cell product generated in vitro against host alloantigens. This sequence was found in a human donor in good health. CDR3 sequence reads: CASSWLAGDRDEQFF. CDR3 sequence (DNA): TGCGCCAGCAGCTGGCTAGCGGGAGATCGGGATGAGCAGTTCTTC.